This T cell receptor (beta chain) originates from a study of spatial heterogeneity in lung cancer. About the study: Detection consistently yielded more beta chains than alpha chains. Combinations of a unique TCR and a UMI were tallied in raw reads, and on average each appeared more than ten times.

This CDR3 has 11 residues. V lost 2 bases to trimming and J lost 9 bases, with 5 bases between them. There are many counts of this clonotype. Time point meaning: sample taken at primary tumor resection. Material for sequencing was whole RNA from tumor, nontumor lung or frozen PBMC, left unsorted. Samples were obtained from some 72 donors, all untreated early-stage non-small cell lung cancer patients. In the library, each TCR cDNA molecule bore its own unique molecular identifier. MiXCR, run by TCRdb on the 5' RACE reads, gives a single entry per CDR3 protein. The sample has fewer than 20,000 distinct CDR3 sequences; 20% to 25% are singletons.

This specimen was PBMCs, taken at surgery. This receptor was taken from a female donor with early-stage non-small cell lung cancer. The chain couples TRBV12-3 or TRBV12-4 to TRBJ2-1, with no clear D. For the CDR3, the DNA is TGTGCCAGCAGTTTACTCATTGAGCAGTTCTTC. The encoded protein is CASSLLIEQFF.